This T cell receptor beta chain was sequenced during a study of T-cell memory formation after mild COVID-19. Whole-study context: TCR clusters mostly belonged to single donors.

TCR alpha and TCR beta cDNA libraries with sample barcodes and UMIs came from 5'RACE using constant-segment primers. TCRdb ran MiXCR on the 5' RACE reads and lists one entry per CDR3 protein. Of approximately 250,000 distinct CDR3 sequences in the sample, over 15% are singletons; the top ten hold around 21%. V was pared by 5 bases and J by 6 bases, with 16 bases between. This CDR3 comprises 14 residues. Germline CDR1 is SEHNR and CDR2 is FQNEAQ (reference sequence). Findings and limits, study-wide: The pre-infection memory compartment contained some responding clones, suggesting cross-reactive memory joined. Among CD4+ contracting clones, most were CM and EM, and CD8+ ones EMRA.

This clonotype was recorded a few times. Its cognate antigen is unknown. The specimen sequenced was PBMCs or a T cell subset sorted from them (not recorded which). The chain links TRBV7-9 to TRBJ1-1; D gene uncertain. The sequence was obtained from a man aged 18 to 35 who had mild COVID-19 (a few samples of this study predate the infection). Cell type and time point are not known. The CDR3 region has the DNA TGTGCCAGCAGCCCCGGCGGGCGGTCGGCTGAAGCTTTCTTT. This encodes CASSPGGRSAEAFF.